This T cell receptor (beta chain) appears in the sequencing data of a study of blood T cell repertoires in COVID-19 (dated by TCRdb to between 2020 and 2021). Regarding the study in general: Collaborator samples came from the United States, Italy and Spain and covered acute and convalescent phases of COVID-19. The material from the prospective study consisted of cDNA or gDNA derived from T cells, B-cell-depleted T cells, or PBMCs. Subjects who had been exposed to COVID-19, were actively infected with it, or had recovered from it provided the deeply sampled blood TCRbeta repertoires that made up the dataset. The repertoires were released in a freely available public database intended as a resource for research on the immune response to SARS-CoV-2. Samples were obtained from the ongoing ImmuneRACE study (first 160 participants) and from over 1,000 subjects provided by 6 global collaborators. Nearly every sample came with metadata listing a de-identified subject ID, COVID-19 status, age in years and sex. Where available, HLA class I and class II types were obtained from metadata supplied by the sample provider rather than from assay-based typing. Points the paper makes about the study in general: The amount of clinical and demographic metadata varied by source and participant and was provided uncurated.

Details on this clone: The specificity of this receptor is unknown. The record has no base qualities; no much larger clone is one base away.

Trimming removed 5 bases from V and 4 bases from J; the gene matches leave 5 bases unexplained. From the germline V gene, CDR1 is SGHTS and CDR2 is YDEGEE. Measured from the cysteine to the phenylalanine, the CDR3 is 13 residues long. CDR3 DNA is the only sequence kept; it has 39 bases, read in frame from the first base. TCRbeta CDR3 regions were amplified from genomic DNA using the immunoSEQ Assay, a bias-controlled multiplex PCR. Under the source paper's analysis protocol: The number of nucleated cells in each sample was estimated by amplification of reference gene primers within the assay. Sequence reads were collapsed and filtered to measure the absolute abundance of every unique TCRbeta CDR3 rearrangement. For each sample, productive Simpson clonality was calculated as the square root of Simpson's diversity index over productive rearrangements. Held by TCRdb, this immuneACCESS table contains in-frame sequences only and omits some clones. Under half of the omission traces to an unresolved V gene where checked; the cause of the rest is unknown. That table supplies the V and J calls and clone size; D and trimming were determined from the DNA. The sample data list some 280,000 clones, and roughly 88% of these were observed just once. The ten largest clones capture 3% of the sample.

Collaborating institutions collected whole blood in K2EDTA tubes following their own protocols. Collaborator samples were shipped for TCRbeta analysis as frozen whole blood, isolated PBMCs, or DNA extracted from either sample type. Specimen: peripheral blood. This clonotype originated in a woman in her twenties or thirties with active or convalescent COVID-19. This chain is built from TRBV5-8 and TRBJ2-5; a stretch of 7 junction bases matches TRBD1. The DNA is TGTGCCAGCAGACGGACAGGCCCAGAGACCCAGTACTTC. Translated, this gives CASRRTGPETQYF.